The clone carrying this TCR beta chain came up once. The entry originates in a study of shared clonotypes between healthy human individuals. Data came from immunoSEQ multiplex PCR; TCRdb stores just in-frame clones and leaves some out. The sample lists around 100,000 clones; approximately 70% were seen once. The clonotype comes from a woman aged 30 to 39 in good health. The sample taken for sequencing was memory CD8+ T cells sorted from blood. Regarding subset: CD45RO+ cells pooled with CCR7-negative TemRA cells.

This CDR3 is CASLGTSGYEQYF. The CDR3 DNA reads TGTGCCAGCCTAGGGACTAGCGGCTACGAGCAGTACTTC. The gene calls are TRBV2 and TRBJ2-7, with 11 bases that match TRBD2. Losses at the gene ends were 8 bases for V and 3 bases for J; bases not matched to a gene: 3. The CDR3 is made up of 13 amino acids. Germline V gene lookup returns CDR1 SNHLY and CDR2 FYNNEI.